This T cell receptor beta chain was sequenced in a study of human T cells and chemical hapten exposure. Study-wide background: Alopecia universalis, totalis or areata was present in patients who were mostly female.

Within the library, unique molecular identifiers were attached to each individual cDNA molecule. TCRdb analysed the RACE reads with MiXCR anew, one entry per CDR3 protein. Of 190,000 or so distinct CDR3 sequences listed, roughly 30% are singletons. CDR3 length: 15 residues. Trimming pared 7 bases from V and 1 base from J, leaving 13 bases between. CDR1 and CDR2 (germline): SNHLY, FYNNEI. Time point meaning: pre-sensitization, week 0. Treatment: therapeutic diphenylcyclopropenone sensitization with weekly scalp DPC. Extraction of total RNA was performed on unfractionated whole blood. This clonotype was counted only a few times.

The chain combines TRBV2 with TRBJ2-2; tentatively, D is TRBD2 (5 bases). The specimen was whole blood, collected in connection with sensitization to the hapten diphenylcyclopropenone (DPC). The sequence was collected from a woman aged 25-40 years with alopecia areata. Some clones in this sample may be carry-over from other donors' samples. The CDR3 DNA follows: TGTGCCAGCAATTGGGGTCGGGGGAACACCGGGGAGCTGTTTTTT. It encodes CASNWGRGNTGELFF.